A single sample is the source of the 24 T cell receptor beta chains below, sequenced in a study of blood T cell repertoires in COVID-19. Data came from immunoSEQ multiplex PCR; TCRdb stores just in-frame clones and leaves some out. The data hold roughly 430,000 clones, with nearly 90% observed a single time. Sequencing was carried out using PBMCs or T cells enriched from blood (not recorded which). The receptors originated from a woman aged 35 to 49 with acute COVID-19.

For this clone: At the DNA level, this CDR3 is encoded by other sequences in the same sample as well. This rearrangement joins TRBV30 to TRBJ1-1; D perhaps matches TRBD1 (5 bases). V shed 5 bases and J shed 1 base, with 8 bases lying between them. Germline V gene lookup returns CDR1 GTSNPN and CDR2 SVGIG (reference sequence). There are 12 residues in the CDR3. The CDR3 loop is CAWGGRNTEAFF. The CDR3 DNA sequence: TGTGCCTGGGGGGGGAGGAACACTGAAGCTTTCTTT. The complete variable domain, with remaining parts taken from reference TRBV30 and TRBJ1-1, reads SQTIHQWPATLVQPVGSPLSLECTVEGTSNPNLYWYRQAAGRGLQLLFYSVGIGQISSEVPQNLSASRPQDRQFILSSKKLLLSDSGFYLCAWGGRNTEAFFGQGTRLTVV.

This clone has ten or more counts. V and J are TRBV6-2 or TRBV6-3 and TRBJ1-2, with TRBD1 matching 10 bases. This CDR3 contains 15 residues. From germline, CDR1 is MNHEY and CDR2 SVGEGT. Trimming removed 5 bases from V and 2 bases from J; junction bases left unmatched: 5. Here the CDR3 reads CASSGPGQGNYGYTF. The CDR3 DNA is TGTGCCAGCAGTGGACCGGGACAGGGGAACTATGGCTACACCTTC.

The CDR3 DNA reads as TGTGCCTGGAGTGGAGGGGCGGGGGGGCCCTCTAGCACAGATACGCAGTATTTT. Residues: CAWSGGAGGPSSTDTQYF. This sequence joins TRBV30 and TRBJ2-3, with 9 bases identical to TRBD2. CDR3 size: 18 residues. Germline-derived CDR1 and CDR2 are GTSNPN and SVGIG (reference sequence). The trim removed 1 base at V and 0 bases at J, leaving 11 bases unmatched.

The CDR3: CAWSWGQGNTEAFF. The CDR3 region has the DNA TGTGCCTGGAGTTGGGGACAGGGGAACACTGAAGCTTTCTTT. This rearrangement joins TRBV30 to TRBJ1-1; 9 positions match TRBD1. The CDR3 runs to 14 residues. With 2 bases clipped from V and 1 base from J, the junction kept 2 bases outside the gene matches. CDR1 and CDR2 from the germline V gene are GTSNPN and SVGIG (reference sequence).

The genes are TRBV14 and TRBJ1-1; D is unresolved. This CDR3 region has 13 residues. Trimming took 5 bases from V and 0 from J, leaving 7 bases between them. Germline V gene sequence: CDR1 SGHDN, CDR2 FVKESK. In nucleotides, the CDR3 is TGTGCCAGCAGCGTACAGCTGAACACTGAAGCTTTCTTT. Encoded protein: CASSVQLNTEAFF.

This chain joins TRBV11-3 and TRBJ1-1; D is ambiguous. CDR3 length: 14 residues. CDR1 is SGHNT and CDR2 is YENEEA in the germline V gene. Trimming took off 3 bases at V and 0 bases at J, with 8 bases between the two ends. The DNA of the CDR3 is TGTGCCAGCAGCTTGGCAGGTATGAACACTGAAGCTTTCTTT. Its translation is CASSLAGMNTEAFF.

J is TRBJ2-3 and V is TRBV5-1; 7 nucleotides match TRBD2. V shed 1 base and J 4 bases; nucleotides not matched to a gene: 6. The germline gives CDR1 SGHRS, CDR2 YFSETQ. This CDR3 spans 15 amino acids. The CDR3 reads CASSLYGGSSDTQYF. CDR3 bases: TGCGCCAGCAGCTTGTACGGGGGGTCCTCAGATACGCAGTATTTT. The full variable domain, with the rest looked up from reference TRBV5-1 and TRBJ2-3, is KAGVTQTPRYLIKTRGQQVTLSCSPISGHRSVSWYQQTPGQGLQFLFEYFSETQRNKGNFPGRFSGRQFSNSRSEMNVSTLELGDSALYLCASSLYGGSSDTQYFGPGTRLTVL.

This clone was detected only once. The gene calls are TRBV6-1 and TRBJ1-6, with D possibly TRBD1 on 5 matching bases. The CDR3 consists of 17 residues. Germline lookup yields CDR1 MNHNS and CDR2 SASEGT. V was clipped by 3 bases and J by 6 bases, with 18 bases between them. CDR3 sequence: CASSDHLGAGLNSPLHF. Written as DNA, the CDR3 is TGTGCCAGCAGTGATCATCTTGGCGCAGGGCTTAATTCACCCCTCCACTTT.

This rearrangement joins TRBV6-5 to TRBJ1-5; 8 nucleotides match TRBD1. This CDR3 is 14 amino acids long. The ends lost 5 bases at V and 7 bases at J; junction bases unmatched: 7. Germline loops: CDR1 MNHEY, CDR2 SVGAGI. CDR3 residues: CASSPRTGWQPQHF. The CDR3 bases are TGTGCCAGCAGTCCAAGGACAGGGTGGCAGCCCCAGCATTTT.

V and J are TRBV19 and TRBJ1-4, with 8 bases matching TRBD1. Germline V CDR1 and CDR2: LNHDA, SQIVND (reference sequence). The V and J ends lost 2 bases and 3 bases, in that order; junction bases with no gene match: 2. The CDR3 consists of 15 residues. As DNA, the CDR3 is TGTGCCAGTAGTATACAGGGGGCGTCTAATGAAAAACTGTTTTTT. This translates into CASSIQGASNEKLFF.

The rearrangement joins TRBV7-2 to TRBJ2-2, with 7 bases identical to TRBD2. The germline gives CDR1 SGHTA, CDR2 FQGNSA. The CDR3 length is 16 residues. The trim removed 1 base at V and 1 base at J, leaving 3 bases unmatched. CDR3 region: CASSLVPSGNTGELFF. CDR3 sequence (DNA): TGTGCCAGCAGCTTAGTCCCTAGCGGGAACACCGGGGAGCTGTTTTTT.

The gene calls are TRBV11-2 and TRBJ2-7; 7 nucleotides agree with TRBD1. V was clipped by 5 bases and J by 1 base; unmatched bases: 2. Germline values: CDR1 SGHAT, CDR2 FQNNGV. The CDR3 consists of 13 residues. The CDR3 DNA reads TGTGCCAGCAGCACGGACAGGTCCTACGAGCAGTACTTC. Its protein product is CASSTDRSYEQYF.

This chain connects TRBV19 to TRBJ1-1, with 9 nucleotides matching TRBD1. The CDR3 is made up of 13 amino acids. The ends lost 5 bases at V and 8 bases at J; junction bases unmatched: 6. The V gene's germline CDR1 is LNHDA and CDR2 SQIVND (reference sequence). The CDR3 region is CASSQQGAGEAFF. As DNA, the CDR3 is TGTGCCAGTAGTCAACAGGGGGCGGGCGAAGCTTTCTTT.

This sequence joins TRBV13 and TRBJ2-1, with 10 bases lining up with TRBD2. The CDR3 sequence is 17 residues long. CDR1 is PRHDT and CDR2 is FYEKMQ in the germline V gene (reference sequence). J was trimmed by 6 bases and V by 3 bases; bases with no gene match: 11. CDR3 protein: CASSFSRLAGVFNEQFF. The CDR3 DNA is TGTGCCAGCAGCTTCTCCCGGCTAGCGGGGGTTTTCAATGAGCAGTTCTTC. The full variable domain, with the rest looked up from reference TRBV13 and TRBJ2-1, is AAGVIQSPRHLIKEKRETATLKCYPIPRHDTVYWYQQGPGQDPQFLISFYEKMQSDKGSIPDRFSAQQFSDYHSELNMSSLELGDSALYFCASSFSRLAGVFNEQFFGPGTRLTVL.

The CDR3 coding sequence is TGTGCCAGTAGTATTCCCCTAGCGGGGGGGCGTGAGCAGTTCTTC. This codes for CASSIPLAGGREQFF. The chain employs TRBV19 and TRBJ2-1; 12 bases match TRBD2. Looked up from germline, CDR1 is LNHDA and CDR2 is SQIVND (reference sequence). The CDR3 extends over 15 amino acids. Unmatched junction bases numbered 6, after V lost 3 bases and J lost 9 bases.

This clone was observed a few times. V and J are TRBV5-1 and TRBJ2-7, with 9 bases identical to TRBD2. CDR1 and CDR2 (germline): SGHRS, YFSETQ. The CDR3 is 13 residues long. V lost 6 bases to trimming and J lost 4 bases; unmatched junction nucleotides: 5. The CDR3 nucleotides read TGCGCCAGCAAATTAGCGGGGGATTACGAGCAGTACTTC. Residues: CASKLAGDYEQYF. Complete variable domain (other parts from reference TRBV5-1 and TRBJ2-7): KAGVTQTPRYLIKTRGQQVTLSCSPISGHRSVSWYQQTPGQGLQFLFEYFSETQRNKGNFPGRFSGRQFSNSRSEMNVSTLELGDSALYLCASKLAGDYEQYFGPGTRLTVT.

The chain is built from TRBV2 and TRBJ2-3, with 14 bases lining up with TRBD2. Germline V gene lookup returns CDR1 SNHLY and CDR2 FYNNEI. Trimming removed 6 bases from V and 3 bases from J; junction bases left unmatched: 8. This CDR3 has 17 residues. CDR3 loop: CASREGLAGVGTDTQYF. As DNA, the CDR3 is TGTGCCAGCAGGGAGGGACTAGCGGGGGTAGGGACAGATACGCAGTATTTT.

The chain is built from TRBV5-6 and TRBJ1-1; no reliable D call. V lost 6 bases, J lost 4 bases, and 16 bases lay in between. The germline V gene has CDR1 SGHDT and CDR2 YYEEEE. The CDR3 sequence is 14 residues long. CDR3 nucleotides: TGTGCCAGCACCAGACCCGGGGTGGGCACTGAAGCTTTCTTT. Protein product: CASTRPGVGTEAFF.

The chain couples TRBV30 to TRBJ2-1; D is possibly TRBD1 (6 bases). CDR1 is GTSNPN, CDR2 SVGIG, per germline (reference sequence). The CDR3 sequence is 14 residues long. V shed 2 bases and J shed 12 bases, with 20 bases lying between them. This CDR3 reads CAWSPRGQSSRQFF. CDR3 nucleotide sequence: TGTGCCTGGAGTCCCCGAGGACAGTCAAGTCGGCAGTTCTTC.

The J gene is TRBJ1-2, the V gene TRBV2; 9 bases line up with TRBD1. The V segment lost 6 bases and the J segment 5 bases; nucleotides outside the gene matches: 7. CDR1 is SNHLY, CDR2 FYNNEI, per germline. The CDR3 covers 14 residues. The CDR3 is CASRGQGYAYGYTF. The CDR3 DNA reads TGTGCCAGCAGGGGACAGGGTTACGCGTATGGCTACACCTTC.

The V gene is TRBV2, the J gene TRBJ1-1, with TRBD1 matching over 9 bases. Germline V gene data show CDR1 as SNHLY and CDR2 as FYNNEI. V shed 5 bases and J 2 bases; nucleotides not matched to a gene: 3. This CDR3 contains 14 residues. The CDR3 bases are TGTGCCAGCAGTACGACAGGGGGTAACACTGAAGCTTTCTTT. Protein sequence: CASSTTGGNTEAFF.

This clone was observed once. The chain joins TRBV19 to TRBJ2-2; possible D gene TRBD1, 6 bases. The CDR3 totals 13 residues. Looked up from germline, CDR1 is LNHDA and CDR2 is SQIVND (reference sequence). V shed 5 bases and J shed 6 bases, with 10 bases lying between them. CDR3 protein: CASSWGRPGELFF. The CDR3 coding sequence is TGTGCCAGTAGTTGGGGGCGCCCCGGGGAGCTGTTTTTT.

This clone was counted only a few times. This sequence joins TRBV6-5 and TRBJ2-5; 7 bases agree with TRBD2. Germline values: CDR1 MNHEY, CDR2 SVGAGI. The CDR3 has 15 amino acids. J gave up 5 bases and V 7 bases, and 13 bases lay outside the gene matches. The CDR3, as DNA: TGTGCCAGCACCAGGACCGCCGGGACTACCGAGACCCAGTACTTC. Protein: CASTRTAGTTETQYF.

The V call is TRBV6-5, the J call TRBJ1-2; 9 positions agree with TRBD1. The germline V gene encodes CDR1 MNHEY and CDR2 SVGAGI. The CDR3 loop spans 15 amino acids. DNA of the CDR3: TGTGCTAAATTCTTGCCTGGACAGGGGAAGTATGGCTACACCTTC. This sequence encodes CAKFLPGQGKYGYTF.